This T cell receptor beta chain was retrieved from a study of T cell repertoires in cytomegalovirus infection. In the study overall: Evidence of both CMV infection and a matching HLA type came from public TCR beta signatures.

Broader study findings: Identification of carriers of CMV plus the relevant HLA was achieved through cumulative public TCR beta family frequency. CMV-specific HLA-C-restricted TCR beta clonotypes dominated the ex vivo response.

V gave up 1 base and J gave up 6 bases; unmatched junction bases: 1. This CDR3 has 15 residues. There are a few counts of this clonotype. Its target is unknown. TCRdb itself ran the reads through MiXCR, one entry per CDR3 protein. The repertoire holds 150,000 to 200,000 distinct CDR3 sequences, 15% to 20% seen once, with about 3% in the top ten. The source of this sequence is a human donor in good health (CMV status not recorded). Some clones in this sample may be carry-over from other donors' samples. The sequencing sample was made of PBMCs. The chain has TRBV12-3 or TRBV12-4 and TRBJ2-1, with TRBD2 matching over 12 bases. The chain's CDR3 is CASSLGTSGTNEQFF. The DNA for the CDR3 is TGTGCCAGCAGTTTAGGGACTAGCGGGACCAATGAGCAGTTCTTC.